The sequence of this T cell receptor (beta chain) was determined in a study of immune heterogeneity within non-small cell lung tumors. Amplification of TCR beta CDR3 was performed by multiplex PCR with 32 V and 13 J primers. MiXCR, run by TCRdb on the multiplex PCR reads, gives a single entry per CDR3 protein. Among several thousand distinct CDR3 sequences listed, around 20% were seen once. In its sample, this clonotype was seen a few times. The J segment lost 8 bases and the V segment lost 0 bases, leaving 6 bases of the junction unmatched. Germline V lookup: CDR1 KGHSH, CDR2 LQKENI. The CDR3 extends over 15 amino acids. At roughly 600 ng per sample, bulk tumor genomic DNA provided the template. Doctors removed several biopsies from each primary tumor during surgery, keeping them far apart. Patients with untreated, newly diagnosed non-small cell lung cancer underwent curative surgery.

The sequenced sample consisted of lung tumor tissue. The chain joins TRBV18 to TRBJ2-4, with 8 bases lining up with TRBD1. The clonotype was recovered from a female donor with non-small cell lung cancer. The CDR3: CASSPPGRGQDIQYF. DNA for the CDR3: TGTGCCAGCTCACCACCGGGCAGGGGGCAGGACATTCAGTACTTC.